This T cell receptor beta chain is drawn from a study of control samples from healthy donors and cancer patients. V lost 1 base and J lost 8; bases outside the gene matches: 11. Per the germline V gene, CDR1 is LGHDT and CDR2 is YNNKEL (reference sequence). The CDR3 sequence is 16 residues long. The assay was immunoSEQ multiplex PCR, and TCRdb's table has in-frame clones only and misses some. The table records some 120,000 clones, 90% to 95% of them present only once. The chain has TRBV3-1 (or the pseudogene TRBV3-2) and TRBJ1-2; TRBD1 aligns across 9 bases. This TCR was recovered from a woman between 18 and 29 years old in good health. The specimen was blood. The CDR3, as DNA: TGTGCCAGCAGCCAAGGTCCCGGGACAGGGTCCGGGGGCTACACCTTC. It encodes CASSQGPGTGSGGYTF.